Presented here are 25 T cell receptor beta chains from one specimen sequenced in a study of response to subunit inactivated influenza vaccine. From the RT-PCR reads, TCRdb called clonotypes with MiXCR, one entry per CDR3 protein. The sample lists around 570,000 distinct CDR3 sequences; 6.5% to 8% were seen once. The sample consisted of PBMCs from blood, taken less than 25 months after vaccination. The receptors derive from a man aged 50-75 years who received an inactivated influenza vaccine.

The table lists this clonotype with many counts. The chain recombines TRBV6-2 or TRBV6-3 with TRBJ2-2; 9 positions agree with TRBD2. V was pared by 2 bases and J by 4 bases, with 2 bases of the junction left unmatched. This CDR3 has 15 residues. The germline CDR1 and CDR2 sequences are MNHEY and SVGEGT. The CDR3 loop reads CASSYSGGITGELFF. The CDR3 coding sequence is TGTGCCAGCAGTTACAGCGGGGGGATCACCGGGGAGCTGTTTTTT.

The chain recombines TRBV20-1 with TRBJ2-1; possibly TRBD2 for D (6 bases). In germline, CDR1 is DFQATT, CDR2 SNEGSKA (reference sequence). This CDR3 has 15 residues. V shed 5 bases and J shed 2 bases, with 16 bases lying between them. The CDR3, as DNA: TGCAGTGCTTCTCATTTAGCGGTACCCTACAATGAGCAGTTCTTC. Translated, it gives CSASHLAVPYNEQFF.

The table lists this clonotype with a few counts. The V and J genes are TRBV4-2 and TRBJ2-1; the match to TRBD1 covers 7 bases. The germline gives CDR1 LGHNA, CDR2 YNFKEQ. J was trimmed by 6 bases and V by 4 bases; bases with no gene match: 9. CDR3 length: 15 residues. CDR3 nucleotides: TGTGCCAGCAGCCCACGACAGGGTCACATCAATGAGCAGTTCTTC. Protein sequence: CASSPRQGHINEQFF.

The chain carries TRBV20-1 and TRBJ1-1, with 7 bases that match TRBD1. J lost 5 bases, V lost 0 bases, and 9 bases had no gene match. This CDR3 is built from 15 residues. Looked up from germline, CDR1 is DFQATT and CDR2 is SNEGSKA (reference sequence). This CDR3 reads CSARDPRQGGTEAFF. DNA of the CDR3: TGCAGTGCTAGAGATCCCCGACAGGGTGGTACTGAAGCTTTCTTT.

The chain recombines TRBV7-9 with TRBJ2-7; 7 positions match TRBD1. J gave up 4 bases and V 1 base, and 4 bases lay outside the gene matches. This CDR3 comprises 14 residues. Per germline, CDR1 SEHNR and CDR2 FQNEAQ (reference sequence). The CDR3 DNA follows: TGTGCCAGCAGCTTAGACTACAGGGGTTACGAGCAGTACTTC. Translation: CASSLDYRGYEQYF.

J is TRBJ1-2 and V is TRBV5-1; 9 bases map to TRBD1. V was clipped by 3 bases and J by 2 bases; unmatched bases: 5. This CDR3 comprises 15 residues. Germline CDR1 and CDR2: SGHRS and YFSETQ. The CDR3 sequence is CASSWTGTGNYGYTF. The DNA for the CDR3 is TGCGCCAGCAGCTGGACCGGGACAGGGAACTATGGCTACACCTTC.

Only a few counts were recorded for this clonotype. J is TRBJ2-7 and V is TRBV20-1; a weak D match, TRBD2 (5 bases). The CDR3 extends over 14 amino acids. Germline values: CDR1 DFQATT, CDR2 SNEGSKA (reference sequence). Trimming stripped 0 bases from V and 3 bases from J, with 12 bases between. CDR3 DNA sequence: TGCAGTGCTAGAGATAGAGGGATTTTCTACGAGCAGTACTTC. It yields the protein CSARDRGIFYEQYF.

This clonotype has more than one count but fewer than ten. This chain links TRBV6-1 with TRBJ2-3; a weak D match, TRBD2 (5 bases). The CDR3 is 15 residues long. Trimming took off 4 bases at V and 0 bases at J, with 11 bases between the two ends. The V gene's germline CDR1 is MNHNS and CDR2 SASEGT. CDR3 sequence: CASSGLGSSTDTQYF. In DNA, the CDR3 is TGTGCCAGCAGTGGACTGGGGAGTAGCACAGATACGCAGTATTTT.

This clonotype came up many times. The chain combines TRBV24-1 with TRBJ2-2; the D is unclear. The V end was cut by 8 bases, the J end by 1 base, with 7 bases between. The CDR3 consists of 13 residues. The germline V gene encodes CDR1 KGHDR and CDR2 SFDVKD. CDR3 sequence reads: CATMQENTGELFF. The DNA for the CDR3 is TGTGCCACCATGCAGGAGAACACCGGGGAGCTGTTTTTT.

This clonotype occurred many times. The gene calls are TRBV29-1 and TRBJ2-1; 7 nucleotides align to TRBD1. The V gene's germline CDR1 is SQVTM and CDR2 ANQGSEA. This CDR3 comprises 12 residues. V lost 4 bases and J lost 10; bases outside the gene matches: 7. CDR3 protein: CSVGRDRDEQFF. Written as DNA, the CDR3 is TGCAGCGTTGGCCGTGACAGGGACGAGCAGTTCTTC.

A few counts support this clonotype. This chain connects TRBV20-1 to TRBJ2-1, with D possibly matching TRBD2 (5 bases). The CDR3 loop spans 14 amino acids. The V end lost 0 bases, the J end lost 1 base, and 7 bases lay between the germline ends. Germline-derived CDR1 and CDR2 are DFQATT and SNEGSKA (reference sequence). CDR3 bases: TGCAGTGCTAGAGACGAGGGATCCTACAATGAGCAGTTCTTC. Translated: CSARDEGSYNEQFF.

The J gene is TRBJ2-5, the V gene TRBV11-1; 12 bases match TRBD1. Germline CDR1 and CDR2: SGHAT and FQDESV (reference sequence). Trimming removed 2 bases from V and 4 bases from J; junction bases left unmatched: 14. The CDR3 runs to 19 residues. CDR3 nucleotides: TGTGCCAGCAGCTTAACCGGGACAGGGGGCTTATGGTTTTCAGAGACCCAGTACTTC. Residues: CASSLTGTGGLWFSETQYF. Full variable domain (rest looked up from reference TRBV11-1 and TRBJ2-5): EAEVAQSPRYKITEKSQAVAFWCDPISGHATLYWYRQILGQGPELLVQFQDESVVDDSQLPKDRFSAERLKGVDSTLKIQPAELGDSAMYLCASSLTGTGGLWFSETQYFGPGTRLLVL.

This chain links TRBV2 with TRBJ2-7; a possible D gene is TRBD2 (6 bases). The CDR3 contains 16 residues. Germline CDR1 reads SNHLY; CDR2 reads FYNNEI. Trimming pared 6 bases from V and 3 bases from J, leaving 21 bases between. The DNA of the CDR3 is TGTGCCAGCAGCGAACTACCCGGGACTGGGGGCTACGAGCAGTACTTC. This gives the protein CASSELPGTGGYEQYF.

This clonotype was recorded a few times. The chain links TRBV28 to TRBJ2-1; D uncertain. V lost 3 bases and J 4 bases, leaving 7 bases between the germline ends. Germline assignment: CDR1 MDHEN and CDR2 SYDVKM. This CDR3 comprises 13 residues. The chain's CDR3 is CASSFSDYNEQFF. Written as DNA, the CDR3 is TGTGCCAGCAGTTTTTCGGATTACAATGAGCAGTTCTTC.

This clonotype came up a few times. The rearrangement joins TRBV29-1 to TRBJ2-6, with 9 bases matching TRBD1. After removal of 3 bases from V and 0 bases from J, the junction contained 6 bases not matched to a gene. CDR1 and CDR2 from the germline V gene are SQVTM and ANQGSEA. This CDR3 is built from 17 residues. The CDR3 region is CSVDSRDRVSGANVLTF. CDR3 DNA: TGCAGCGTTGATAGCCGGGACAGGGTCTCTGGGGCCAACGTCCTGACTTTC.

This clonotype occurred many times. The chain combines TRBV20-1 with TRBJ1-5, with TRBD1 matching 7 bases. The germline V gene encodes CDR1 DFQATT and CDR2 SNEGSKA (reference sequence). V was pared by 1 base and J by 5 bases, with 8 bases of the junction left unmatched. This CDR3 spans 15 amino acids. CDR3 sequence reads: CSARAPGQTHQPQHF. The CDR3 DNA reads as TGCAGTGCTAGAGCCCCGGGACAGACTCATCAGCCCCAGCATTTT.

This clonotype came up many times. The CDR3 spells CSAQGLNEKLFF. The CDR3 DNA reads as TGCAGTGCTCAAGGTCTGAATGAAAAACTGTTTTTT. This chain joins TRBV20-1 and TRBJ1-4; D unclear. In germline, CDR1 is DFQATT, CDR2 SNEGSKA (reference sequence). V dropped 5 bases and J dropped 5 bases, with 9 bases sitting between them. The CDR3 totals 12 residues.

This clonotype was picked up a small number of times. A much larger clone lies one base from this, so it may be a read error. CDR3 loop: CAWSVKGVLNQFF. CDR3 nucleotides: TGTGCCTGGAGTGTTAAAGGTGTTCTGAACCAGTTCTTC. This chain connects TRBV30 to TRBJ2-1, with unresolved D. The CDR3 extends over 13 amino acids. V lost 0 bases and J lost 13, with 16 bases in between. Germline assignment: CDR1 GTSNPN and CDR2 SVGIG (reference sequence).

This clonotype was observed many times. The chain recombines TRBV7-2 with TRBJ2-6; the D is unclear. The V and J ends lost 7 bases and 0 bases respectively, with 4 bases between them. Per germline, CDR1 SGHTA and CDR2 FQGNSA. The CDR3 has 13 residues. CDR3 residues: CASKNSGANVLTF. In nucleotides, the CDR3 is TGTGCCAGCAAAAACTCTGGGGCCAACGTCCTGACTTTC.

This chain connects TRBV2 to TRBJ2-5; D is perhaps TRBD2 (6 bases). This CDR3 is 14 amino acids long. With 4 bases removed from V and 1 base from J, the gap between germline ends came to 10 bases. CDR1 SNHLY and CDR2 FYNNEI come from the germline V gene. The CDR3 sequence is CASSVGGVQETQYF. The CDR3 bases are TGTGCCAGCAGTGTGGGAGGAGTCCAAGAGACCCAGTACTTC.

The sample holds many counts of this clonotype. The chain combines TRBV9 with TRBJ1-1; 11 nucleotides agree with TRBD1. CDR1 and CDR2 (germline): SGDLS, YYNGEE. J was trimmed by 0 bases and V by 3 bases; bases with no gene match: 16. This CDR3 region has 20 residues. This chain's CDR3 is CASSGSSGWDRGNLNTEAFF. The CDR3 DNA is TGTGCCAGCAGCGGGAGCTCTGGTTGGGACAGGGGGAACTTGAACACTGAAGCTTTCTTT.

This clonotype has just a few counts. The rearrangement uses TRBV7-2 and TRBJ2-5; no clear D gene. Germline CDR1 and CDR2: SGHTA and FQGNSA. Trimming left V 8 bases short and J 7 bases short, with 17 bases between. The CDR3 has 13 residues. CDR3 sequence: CASLVSSFGTQYF. The DNA of the CDR3 is TGTGCCAGCCTAGTCAGCAGCTTCGGGACCCAGTACTTC. Full variable domain (rest looked up from reference TRBV7-2 and TRBJ2-5): GAGVSQSPSNKVTEKGKDVELRCDPISGHTALYWYRQSLGQGLEFLIYFQGNSAPDKSGLPSDRFSAERTGGSVSTLTIQRTQQEDSAVYLCASLVSSFGTQYFGPGTRLLVL.

The chain carries TRBV4-1 and TRBJ1-1, with D uncertain. This CDR3 region has 14 residues. Germline-derived CDR1 and CDR2 are MGHRA and YSYEKL. The V gene lost 4 bases and the J gene lost 1 base, with 10 bases spanning the gap. The chain's CDR3 is CASSPYITNTEAFF. CDR3 nucleotide sequence: TGCGCCAGCAGCCCATATATAACGAACACTGAAGCTTTCTTT.

The gene calls are TRBV3-1 and TRBJ2-5, with D uncertain. There are 13 residues in the CDR3. Germline lookup yields CDR1 LGHDT and CDR2 YNNKEL (reference sequence). V lost 5 bases and J lost 5, with 12 bases in between. In DNA, the CDR3 is TGTGCCAGCAGCACTACTACAGAGGAGACCCAGTACTTC. Its translation is CASSTTTEETQYF.

This clonotype was picked up a small number of times. This chain connects TRBV25-1 to TRBJ1-2, with D possibly TRBD1 on 6 matching bases. The germline V gene has CDR1 MGHDK and CDR2 SYGVNS. CDR3 length: 17 amino acids. V shed 5 bases and J shed 0 bases, with 19 bases lying between them. This chain's CDR3 is CASSLAGAIWSNYGYTF. The CDR3 nucleotides read TGTGCCAGCAGTTTAGCGGGGGCGATTTGGTCTAACTATGGCTACACCTTC.